This T cell receptor beta chain is from a study of chemoradiotherapy in HPV16-positive cancers (dated by TCRdb to the early 2020s). Study-wide context: Functional T-cell assays on cells from two HPV16-positive patients defined candidate HPV-specific T-cell clones and common TCR motifs. TCR repertoires from some 90 patients with HPV-related cancers were then used to track the candidate HPV-specific TCRs and motifs. The study asked whether T-cell immunity to the HPV oncoproteins E6 and E7 changes during chemoradiotherapy and whether this immunity affects survival. General findings and caveats noted by the study authors: The functional definition of HPV-specific T cells came from only a couple of HPV16-positive patients, and the survival association was reported for HPV16-positive patients. In HPV16-positive patients, expansion of HPV-responsive T cells during chemoradiotherapy was associated with improved recurrence-free survival. Expansion of candidate HPV-specific clones and E7-related TCR motifs was observed in the tumor microenvironment during treatment, whereas no such expansion was observed for non-HPV-specific T cells.

At the junction V is shortened by 11 bases and J by 0 bases, with 14 bases in between. Spanning cysteine to phenylalanine, the CDR3 consists of 13 amino acids. The DNA shown is the 39-base CDR3, in frame from base 1. From a lookup of the germline V gene (reference sequence), CDR1 and CDR2 are SSHAT and FNYEAQ. The library was generated by the immunoSEQ multiplex PCR assay. This immuneACCESS table, as held by TCRdb, lists in-frame sequences with V and J called but not all clones. Of the missing ones, under half trace to an unresolved V gene in checked studies; the others have no known cause. The sample includes 9,000 to 15,000 clones, with more than 75% observed a single time. The ten largest clones represent roughly 2% of the sample. Because repertoires were sampled repeatedly during chemoradiotherapy, clonal expansion in the tumor microenvironment could be followed. Details on this clone: Its binding antigen is unknown. Within one base of it there is no much larger clone, and no base qualities were kept.

The receptor was isolated from a human donor with HPV-associated anogenital cancer. The specimen was obtained from a patient who underwent chemoradiotherapy. This receptor chain uses TRBV7-7 and TRBJ2-7, with the D call perhaps TRBD1 or TRBD2, as 5 bases match in each case. The CDR3 amino acid sequence is: CAEPGTCSYEQYF. The bases read TGTGCCGAGCCAGGGACGTGCTCCTACGAGCAGTACTTC.